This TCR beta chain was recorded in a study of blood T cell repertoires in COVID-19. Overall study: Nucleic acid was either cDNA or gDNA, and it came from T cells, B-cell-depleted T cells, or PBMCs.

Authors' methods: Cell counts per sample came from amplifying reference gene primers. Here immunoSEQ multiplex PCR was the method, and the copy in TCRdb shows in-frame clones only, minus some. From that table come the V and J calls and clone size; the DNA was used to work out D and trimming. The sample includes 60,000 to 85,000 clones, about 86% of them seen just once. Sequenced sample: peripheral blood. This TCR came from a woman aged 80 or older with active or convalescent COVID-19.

In DNA, the CDR3 is TGTGCCAGCAGCCTGGGGACAGGGGCTTATAGCACAGATACGCAGTATTTT. It encodes CASSLGTGAYSTDTQYF. The V gene is TRBV5-4, the J gene TRBJ2-3; 10 nucleotides agree with TRBD1. Trimming removed 4 bases from V and 0 bases from J; junction bases left unmatched: 8. This CDR3 comprises 17 residues. Germline loops: CDR1 SGHNT, CDR2 YYREEE (reference sequence).